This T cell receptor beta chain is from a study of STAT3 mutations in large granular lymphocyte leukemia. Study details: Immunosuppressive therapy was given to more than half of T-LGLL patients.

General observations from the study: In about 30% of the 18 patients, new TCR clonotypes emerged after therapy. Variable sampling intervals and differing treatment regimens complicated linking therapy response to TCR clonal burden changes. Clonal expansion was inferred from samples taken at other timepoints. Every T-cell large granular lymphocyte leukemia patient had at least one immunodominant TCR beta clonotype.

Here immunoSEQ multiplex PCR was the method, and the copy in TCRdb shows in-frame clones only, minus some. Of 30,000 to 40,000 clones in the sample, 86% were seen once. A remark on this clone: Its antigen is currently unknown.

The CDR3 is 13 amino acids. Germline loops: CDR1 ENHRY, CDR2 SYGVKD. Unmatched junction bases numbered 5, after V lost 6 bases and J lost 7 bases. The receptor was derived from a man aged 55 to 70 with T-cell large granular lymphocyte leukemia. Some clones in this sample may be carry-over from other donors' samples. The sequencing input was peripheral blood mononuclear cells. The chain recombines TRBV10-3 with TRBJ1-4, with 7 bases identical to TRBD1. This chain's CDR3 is CAISTGTAEKLFF. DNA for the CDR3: TGTGCCATCAGCACCGGGACAGCTGAAAAACTGTTTTTT.